Each of the 27 T cell receptor beta chains below was sequenced from the same sample in a study of PD-L1 blockade in urothelial cancer. The repertoire was sequenced with immunoSEQ multiplex PCR; TCRdb's copy has only in-frame clones and lacks some. Of some 54,000 clones in the sample, nearly 85% were seen once. The source was PBMCs, collected around atezolizumab (anti-PD-L1) treatment. All receptors come from a man between 40 and 49 years old with urothelial cancer.

The chain links TRBV19 to TRBJ1-1; D perhaps matches TRBD1 (6 bases). The CDR3 spans 14 residues. V was clipped by 6 bases and J by 5 bases, with 16 bases between them. Per the germline V gene, CDR1 is LNHDA and CDR2 is SQIVND (reference sequence). The CDR3 DNA reads as TGTGCCAGTAGCCTAGGGGGATCGAAGACTGAAGCTTTCTTT. Translation: CASSLGGSKTEAFF.

This clone showed up just once. V and J are TRBV6-5 and TRBJ2-6; no definite D call. This CDR3 is 14 amino acids long. Germline lookup yields CDR1 MNHEY and CDR2 SVGAGI. Trimming removed 4 bases from V and 3 bases from J, with 7 bases in between. The CDR3, as DNA: TGTGCCAGCAGTTCCAGTGGTGGGGCCAACGTCCTGACTTTC. It is translated as CASSSSGGANVLTF.

This clone was seen only once. The CDR3 protein is CSVDGLAGRTGELFF. The CDR3 region has the DNA TGCAGCGTCGACGGGCTAGCGGGAAGGACCGGGGAGCTGTTTTTT. The chain links TRBV29-1 to TRBJ2-2, with 9 bases lining up with TRBD2. Germline CDR1 and CDR2: SQVTM and ANQGSEA. Trimming cost V 6 bases and J 5 bases; bases outside gene matches: 10. The length of the CDR3 is 15 residues.

This chain joins TRBV30 and TRBJ1-3; the D is unclear. The CDR3 covers 11 residues. CDR1 is GTSNPN, CDR2 SVGIG, per germline (reference sequence). The V end lost 4 bases, the J end lost 5 bases, and 6 bases lay between the germline ends. The CDR3 sequence is CAWNWRNTIYF. DNA for the CDR3: TGTGCCTGGAATTGGCGAAACACCATATATTTT.

CDR3 DNA: TGCGCCAGCAGCTTGGCCAGGACAGGGGCAAATACGCAGTATTTT. It is translated as CASSLARTGANTQYF. V is TRBV5-1 and J is TRBJ2-3, with 9 positions matching TRBD1. In germline, CDR1 is SGHRS, CDR2 YFSETQ. V shed 0 bases, J shed 7 bases, and the junction held 6 bases outside the gene matches. This CDR3 comprises 15 residues.

The chain is built from TRBV7-3 and TRBJ1-1; D may be TRBD1 (5 bases). CDR3 size: 17 residues. Germline V gene data show CDR1 as SGHTA and CDR2 as FQGTGA. Between the trimmed V and J ends, which lost 2 bases and 4 bases, there was a span of 20 bases. The chain's CDR3 is CASSLGGTGGAGTEAFF. For the CDR3, the DNA is TGTGCCAGCAGCTTAGGGGGTACAGGAGGGGCAGGCACTGAAGCTTTCTTT.

This clone was counted once. The rearrangement links TRBV29-1 to TRBJ2-1; D unresolved. There are 15 residues in the CDR3. Per the germline V gene, CDR1 is SQVTM and CDR2 is ANQGSEA. The ends were cut back, 6 bases at V and 4 bases at J, with 19 bases in the middle. The CDR3 loop is CSVPPRSNLYNEQFF. The CDR3, as DNA: TGCAGCGTGCCCCCAAGATCTAACCTATACAATGAGCAGTTCTTC.

Only a few counts were recorded for this clone. The V and J genes are TRBV19 and TRBJ1-5; D is uncertain. The ends were cut back, 4 bases at V and 6 bases at J, with 4 bases in the middle. Germline loops: CDR1 LNHDA, CDR2 SQIVND (reference sequence). This CDR3 contains 11 residues. CDR3 DNA sequence: TGTGCCAGTAGTAGTAGTCAGCCCCAGCATTTT. Translated: CASSSSQPQHF. Using reference TRBV19 and TRBJ1-5 for the parts outside the CDR3, the full variable domain is DGGITQSPKYLFRKEGQNVTLSCEQNLNHDAMYWYRQDPGQGLRLIYYSQIVNDFQKGDIAEGYSVSREKKESFPLTVTSAQKNPTAFYLCASSSSQPQHFGDGTRLSIL.

The chain is built from TRBV7-2 and TRBJ2-1; D unclear. Looked up from germline, CDR1 is SGHTA and CDR2 is FQGNSA. This CDR3 contains 14 residues. Trimming left V 3 bases short and J 5 bases short, with 11 bases between. The CDR3 nucleotides read TGTGCCAGCAGCTTTTCGGGTGTTAACAATGAGCAGTTCTTC. Translated, it gives CASSFSGVNNEQFF.

The rearrangement uses TRBV28 and TRBJ1-3; unclear D gene. The germline V gene encodes CDR1 MDHEN and CDR2 SYDVKM. The CDR3 contains 13 residues. V was clipped by 6 bases and J by 10 bases, with 16 bases between them. The CDR3 DNA sequence: TGTGCCAGCAGGAGGGTCACCGAGCGAACCATATATTTT. Residues: CASRRVTERTIYF.

This clone was seen a few times. This chain links TRBV11-2 with TRBJ1-4; 8 nucleotides line up with TRBD1. The ends lost 5 bases at V and 3 bases at J; junction bases unmatched: 2. Per germline, CDR1 SGHAT and CDR2 FQNNGV. The CDR3 is made up of 14 amino acids. The CDR3 spells CASSPGGSNEKLFF. CDR3 coding DNA: TGTGCCAGCAGCCCAGGGGGCTCTAATGAAAAACTGTTTTTT.

The rearrangement uses TRBV2 and TRBJ1-2; no definite D call. Deletions cut 8 bases from V and 2 bases from J, with 12 bases between. This CDR3 is built from 13 residues. Germline V lookup: CDR1 SNHLY, CDR2 FYNNEI. CDR3 DNA sequence: TGTGCCAGCGCAGAACAAAAAAACTATGGCTACACCTTC. Its translation: CASAEQKNYGYTF.

The chain couples TRBV5-6 to TRBJ1-3, with D hard to call. The CDR3 loop spans 15 amino acids. The germline V gene encodes CDR1 SGHDT and CDR2 YYEEEE. The ends were cut back, 5 bases at V and 0 bases at J, with 12 bases in the middle. This chain's CDR3 is CASSRRRSSGNTIYF. The CDR3 coding sequence is TGTGCCAGCAGTAGAAGGAGGAGCTCTGGAAACACCATATATTTT. Full variable domain (outside the CDR3, taken from reference TRBV5-6 and TRBJ1-3): DAGVTQSPTHLIKTRGQQVTLRCSPKSGHDTVSWYQQALGQGPQFIFQYYEEEERQRGNFPDRFSGHQFPNYSSELNVNALLLGDSALYLCASSRRRSSGNTIYFGEGSWLTVV.

This sequence joins TRBV6-1 and TRBJ2-7; 13 bases match TRBD2. This CDR3 is 17 amino acids long. The germline V gene encodes CDR1 MNHNS and CDR2 SASEGT. V was pared by 4 bases and J by 1 base, with 7 bases of the junction left unmatched. CDR3 DNA sequence: TGTGCCAGCAGTGGGACTAGCGGGAGATTAAGGTCCTACGAGCAGTACTTC. Its translation is CASSGTSGRLRSYEQYF.

The CDR3 region is CASSIDRGKTKEQYF. CDR3 sequence (DNA): TGTGCCAGCAGTATCGACAGGGGGAAGACGAAAGAGCAGTACTTC. This sequence joins TRBV6-5 and TRBJ2-5; TRBD1 agrees at 9 bases. The ends lost 5 bases at V and 11 bases at J; junction bases unmatched: 15. Germline CDR1 is MNHEY and CDR2 is SVGAGI. CDR3 size: 15 residues.

The V call is TRBV11-1, the J call TRBJ2-4; the match to TRBD2 covers 11 bases. V gave up 5 bases and J gave up 9 bases; unmatched junction bases: 9. The CDR3 is 15 residues long. Germline values: CDR1 SGHAT, CDR2 FQDESV (reference sequence). Here the CDR3 reads CASSPLAGGRGIQYF. CDR3 nucleotides: TGTGCCAGCAGCCCTTTAGCGGGAGGGCGGGGCATTCAGTACTTC.

V and J are TRBV10-3 and TRBJ2-1; tentatively, D is TRBD1 (5 bases). Trimming removed 7 bases from V and 8 bases from J, with 12 bases in between. The CDR3 spans 12 residues. Germline V lookup: CDR1 ENHRY, CDR2 SYGVKD. CDR3 sequence: CAIKGASDEQFF. As DNA, the CDR3 is TGTGCCATCAAAGGGGCCTCAGATGAGCAGTTCTTC.

The chain couples TRBV9 to TRBJ1-5, with TRBD1 identical over 10 bases. The CDR3 consists of 16 residues. V lost 3 bases, J lost 4 bases, and 7 bases stayed unmatched. CDR1 and CDR2 (germline): SGDLS, YYNGEE. The CDR3 here is CASSAGTGVGNQPQHF. The DNA for the CDR3 is TGTGCCAGCAGCGCCGGGACAGGGGTAGGTAATCAGCCCCAGCATTTT.

The chain carries TRBV7-9 and TRBJ2-7, with a tentative D call TRBD2 (6 bases). The CDR3 spans 15 residues. CDR1 and CDR2 from the germline V gene are SEHNR and FQNEAQ (reference sequence). Between the trimmed V and J ends, which lost 2 bases and 2 bases, there was a span of 13 bases. CDR3 bases: TGTGCCAGCAGCTTATGGGACTCGCCCACCTACGAGCAGTACTTC. This gives the protein CASSLWDSPTYEQYF.

The chain recombines TRBV9 with TRBJ1-1; D might be TRBD1 (6 bases). The V gene lost 3 bases and the J gene lost 1 base, with 10 bases spanning the gap. Looked up from germline, CDR1 is SGDLS and CDR2 is YYNGEE. There are 14 residues in the CDR3. This CDR3 is CASSGRDKNTEAFF. CDR3 DNA sequence: TGTGCCAGCAGCGGCCGGGACAAGAACACTGAAGCTTTCTTT.

The chain is built from TRBV6-5 and TRBJ1-5; perhaps TRBD1 as D (6 bases). V shed 7 bases and J shed 5 bases, with 12 bases lying between them. Germline assignment: CDR1 MNHEY and CDR2 SVGAGI. The CDR3 sequence is 13 residues long. The CDR3 DNA reads as TGTGCCAGCACCCGTCAGGGGTATCAGCCCCAGCATTTT. This codes for CASTRQGYQPQHF.

This clone showed up just a few times. The V call is TRBV2, the J call TRBJ1-1, with no clear D. The CDR3 runs to 13 residues. The germline V and J ends were trimmed by 8 bases and 3 bases, with 13 bases remaining between them. The germline V gene encodes CDR1 SNHLY and CDR2 FYNNEI. CDR3 nucleotides: TGTGCCAGCCGTTTTGGGGAGGACACTGAAGCTTTCTTT. Protein product: CASRFGEDTEAFF.

V is TRBV29-1 and J is TRBJ1-2; TRBD1 agrees at 9 bases. CDR1 is SQVTM and CDR2 is ANQGSEA in the germline V gene. Germline trimming cut 5 bases from V and 2 bases from J; bases unmatched to any gene: 3. The CDR3 extends over 13 amino acids. In nucleotides, the CDR3 is TGCAGCGTTCCCGGGACAGGGAACTATGGCTACACCTTC. This translates into CSVPGTGNYGYTF.

This clone came up once. V gene TRBV7-8 combines with J gene TRBJ2-5, with a tentative D call TRBD1 (6 bases). V was cut by 1 base and J by 4 bases, with 22 bases left in between. The CDR3 length is 18 residues. Germline V gene data show CDR1 as SGHVS and CDR2 as FQNEAQ. The DNA for the CDR3 is TGTGCCAGCAGCTTAGTTATCCTAGAGGGGGAGTGGGGAGAGACCCAGTACTTC. Its translation is CASSLVILEGEWGETQYF.

The V call is TRBV10-1, the J call TRBJ2-1; 8 nucleotides agree with TRBD2. In germline, CDR1 is WNHNN, CDR2 SYGVQD (reference sequence). There are 18 residues in the CDR3. Trimming removed 4 bases from V and 4 bases from J; junction bases left unmatched: 15. The CDR3 DNA is TGCGCCAGCAGTGCCGACAGGACTGGCGGGAGGAGGTACAATGAGCAGTTCTTC. Its protein product is CASSADRTGGRRYNEQFF.

This chain uses TRBV18 with TRBJ2-2; D call uncertain. This CDR3 has 15 amino acids. The germline gives CDR1 KGHSH, CDR2 LQKENI. V was shortened by 0 bases and J by 0 bases, with 5 bases between the two germline ends. The CDR3 region has the DNA TGTGCCAGCTCACCACCCGGAGCGAACACCGGGGAGCTGTTTTTT. The encoded protein is CASSPPGANTGELFF.

This chain joins TRBV28 and TRBJ2-7, with TRBD1 matching 7 bases. V was clipped by 5 bases and J by 0 bases; unmatched bases: 4. Germline V lookup: CDR1 MDHEN, CDR2 SYDVKM. The CDR3 covers 14 residues. The CDR3 spells CASSRDRVSYEQYF. The CDR3 DNA sequence: TGTGCCAGCAGTCGGGACAGAGTCTCCTACGAGCAGTACTTC.